These 27 T cell receptor beta chains were all obtained from the same sample, sequenced in a study of regulatory T cells in long-lasting Graves disease. Combining iRepertoire HTBI primers with Arm-PCR of CDR3 regions, the authors built TCR beta libraries. TCRdb independently ran MiXCR on the multiplex PCR reads; one entry per CDR3 protein. The sample records around 510,000 distinct CDR3 sequences, around 21% being singletons. Time point described: persistent/refractory GD, antithyroid drugs over 5 years with positive TRAb. The TCR library was made from RNA that had been extracted from PBMCs in TRIzol. Sequencing was performed on peripheral blood mononuclear cells (PBMCs), taken when the disease was refractory, from a patient treated with antithyroid drugs. The receptor source for this set is a female donor with Graves disease.

This clonotype was detected only a few times. V and J are TRBV29-1 and TRBJ2-2, with a possible D match to TRBD2 (6 bases). The V gene's germline CDR1 is SQVTM and CDR2 ANQGSEA. This CDR3 comprises 13 residues. Trimming shortened V by 7 bases and J by 5 bases, and 14 bases separated the two germline ends. The CDR3 sequence: CSAKSGVTGELFF. CDR3 DNA: TGCAGCGCTAAGTCGGGGGTAACCGGGGAGCTGTTTTTT.

The chain combines TRBV15 with TRBJ1-1; no clear D. CDR3 length equals 16 residues. Germline V lookup: CDR1 LNHNV, CDR2 YYDKDF (reference sequence). The germline V and J ends were trimmed by 0 bases and 1 base, with 12 bases remaining between them. CDR3 residues: CATSRDSLGANTEAFF. The CDR3 DNA follows: TGTGCCACCAGCAGAGATAGTCTGGGCGCGAACACTGAAGCTTTCTTT.

About this clonotype itself: A much bigger clone sits one base away, suggesting this may be a read error. This chain connects TRBV10-3 to TRBJ1-5, with D tentatively TRBD1 (5 bases). V was shortened by 6 bases and J by 2 bases, with 11 bases between the two germline ends. The CDR3 sequence is 14 residues long. Per germline, CDR1 ENHRY and CDR2 SYGVKD. The CDR3 nucleotides are TGTGCCATCAGGGCCGGGGCAGGCAATCAGCCCCAGCATTTT. Protein product: CAIRAGAGNQPQHF.

The chain carries TRBV5-1 and TRBJ2-2; D gene unclear. The germline V and J ends were trimmed by 5 bases and 2 bases, with 7 bases remaining between them. The CDR3 spans 13 residues. The germline CDR1 and CDR2 sequences are SGHRS and YFSETQ. This CDR3 reads CASRTPNTGELFF. CDR3 coding DNA: TGCGCCAGCAGGACCCCTAACACCGGGGAGCTGTTTTTT.

V usage is TRBV30 and J usage is TRBJ2-1, with 8 positions matching TRBD2. The CDR3 extends over 16 amino acids. The germline CDR1 and CDR2 sequences are GTSNPN and SVGIG (reference sequence). V was clipped by 3 bases and J by 2 bases; unmatched bases: 9. The CDR3 DNA reads as TGTGCCTGGAGCCCGACGAGCGGGAGACCCTACAATGAGCAGTTCTTC. Translating it yields CAWSPTSGRPYNEQFF.

The table lists this clonotype with a count of one. The gene calls are TRBV7-2 and TRBJ2-7, with D possibly TRBD1 on 6 matching bases. This CDR3 spans 14 amino acids. The V end lost 1 base, the J end lost 5 bases, and 12 bases lay between the germline ends. CDR1 SGHTA and CDR2 FQGNSA come from the germline V gene. CDR3 protein: CASSLEQGPHEQYF. CDR3 coding DNA: TGTGCCAGCAGCTTAGAACAGGGTCCCCACGAGCAGTACTTC.

This clonotype came up a few times. The V call is TRBV6-1, the J call TRBJ2-7; 12 nucleotides agree with TRBD2. Losses at the gene ends were 6 bases for V and 5 bases for J; bases not matched to a gene: 14. The CDR3 runs to 17 residues. Germline CDR1 reads MNHNS; CDR2 reads SASEGT. CDR3 DNA sequence: TGTGCCAGCAGATCCCTAAGACTAGCGGGAGCTAACGACGAGCAGTACTTC. Translation: CASRSLRLAGANDEQYF.

This clonotype was counted at least ten times. The rearrangement joins TRBV2 to TRBJ1-5; 7 nucleotides agree with TRBD1. The CDR3 is 13 amino acids. From germline, CDR1 is SNHLY and CDR2 FYNNEI. V was clipped by 7 bases and J by 5 bases; unmatched bases: 5. The CDR3 DNA reads as TGTGCCAGCACCGACAGGGATCATCAGCCCCAGCATTTT. This sequence encodes CASTDRDHQPQHF.

The rearrangement links TRBV20-1 to TRBJ1-3; D is undetermined. CDR1 and CDR2 (germline): DFQATT, SNEGSKA (reference sequence). Between the trimmed V and J ends, which lost 3 bases and 1 base, there was a span of 13 bases. The CDR3 has 15 amino acids. The CDR3 DNA is TGCAGTGCTAGGGAGGCGAGTTCTTCTGGAAACACCATATATTTT. Translation: CSAREASSSGNTIYF.

This clonotype was counted many times. The conserved phenylalanine or tryptophan is not found at the CDR3 terminus, so this likely reflects a read error. It is unclear where the CDR3 begins or ends on the DNA, so no DNA is shown, and the CDR3 is as TCRdb lists it. The chain carries TRBV2 and TRBJ1-4; the DNA was not compared with TRBD1, the D call given in the table. CDR1 SNHLY and CDR2 FYNNEI come from the germline V gene. 11 amino acids form the CDR3, both terminal residues included. The CDR3 protein is CASSEGQRLAG.

This clonotype was seen a few times. The CDR3 loop is CASSPPGDYNSPLHF. CDR3 bases: TGTGCCAGCAGCCCCCCGGGGGACTATAATTCACCCCTCCACTTT. The chain carries TRBV9 and TRBJ1-6; tentative D call: TRBD1 (5 bases). The V gene lost 4 bases and the J gene lost 3 bases, with 11 bases spanning the gap. There are 15 residues in the CDR3. Looked up from germline, CDR1 is SGDLS and CDR2 is YYNGEE.

J is TRBJ2-7 and V is TRBV28, with D possibly matching TRBD1 (7 bases). V was clipped by 1 base and J by 4 bases, with 17 bases between them. The length of the CDR3 is 16 residues. Germline V gives CDR1 MDHEN, CDR2 SYDVKM. CDR3 sequence (DNA): TGTGCCAGCAGTTTATCAGGGGGGCACTTGGTTTACGAGCAGTACTTC. It is translated as CASSLSGGHLVYEQYF.

The J gene is TRBJ2-7, the V gene TRBV9; D is possibly TRBD1 or TRBD2 (5 bases each). This CDR3 comprises 16 residues. The germline V and J ends were trimmed by 0 bases and 2 bases, with 15 bases remaining between them. Germline CDR1 and CDR2: SGDLS and YYNGEE. CDR3 coding DNA: TGTGCCAGCAGCGTAGTCCCGGGACCTGGGCCCTACGAGCAGTACTTC. It is translated as CASSVVPGPGPYEQYF.

This clonotype has only a few counts. J is TRBJ2-5 and V is TRBV5-6; 8 bases match TRBD2. V trimming: 3 bases; J trimming: 4 bases; junction bases outside the gene matches: 11. CDR3 size: 16 residues. Germline CDR1 SGHDT, CDR2 YYEEEE. The CDR3 nucleotides read TGTGCCAGCAGCTCGGGACTAGAGGCTTTGCGAGAGACCCAGTACTTC. This encodes CASSSGLEALRETQYF.

About this clonotype itself: Germline is not matched at one junction end, which may reflect a read error. The rearrangement uses TRBV28 and TRBJ2-6; D gene unclear. Germline V CDR1 and CDR2: MDHEN, SYDVKM. This CDR3 is built from 13 residues. The DNA for the CDR3 is TGTGCCAGCAGATCCTCTGGGACCAACGTCCTGACTTTC. Translated: CASRSSGTNVLTF.

This clonotype was counted ten times or more. The V gene is TRBV28, the J gene TRBJ2-7, with 7 nucleotides matching TRBD1. The CDR3 runs to 15 residues. The germline gives CDR1 MDHEN, CDR2 SYDVKM. The V segment lost 3 bases and the J segment 3 bases; nucleotides outside the gene matches: 8. CDR3: CASSLRQGQLYEQYF. CDR3 coding DNA: TGTGCCAGCAGTTTGAGACAGGGTCAGCTCTACGAGCAGTACTTC.

This clonotype was counted between two and nine times. The chain carries TRBV2 and TRBJ1-1, with 7 bases that match TRBD1. This CDR3 has 14 residues. Germline V CDR1 and CDR2: SNHLY, FYNNEI. V dropped 5 bases and J dropped 0; count of bases not matched to a gene: 3. CDR3 DNA sequence: TGTGCCAGCAGTCGGACAGGAATGAACACTGAAGCTTTCTTT. Translated, it gives CASSRTGMNTEAFF.

This chain links TRBV13 with TRBJ2-3, with 11 bases that match TRBD2. Germline trimming cut 4 bases from V and 0 bases from J; bases unmatched to any gene: 6. The CDR3 contains 17 residues. The germline V gene has CDR1 PRHDT and CDR2 FYEKMQ (reference sequence). In nucleotides, the CDR3 is TGTGCCAGCAGCTGGACTAGCGGGTACTCTAGCACAGATACGCAGTATTTT. Encoded protein: CASSWTSGYSSTDTQYF.

The gene calls are TRBV5-8 and TRBJ2-2, with D possibly TRBD1 on 5 matching bases. The CDR3 extends over 15 amino acids. Germline V gives CDR1 SGHTS, CDR2 YDEGEE. The V gene lost 2 bases and the J gene lost 0 bases, with 8 bases spanning the gap. In nucleotides, the CDR3 is TGTGCCAGCAGCTTAGGGGATACGAACACCGGGGAGCTGTTTTTT. Translation gives CASSLGDTNTGELFF.

Many counts were recorded for this clonotype. The chain employs TRBV28 and TRBJ2-7; the D gene is possibly TRBD2 (6 bases). The ends were cut back, 0 bases at V and 3 bases at J, with 18 bases in the middle. Germline V lookup: CDR1 MDHEN, CDR2 SYDVKM. The CDR3 contains 17 residues. The CDR3 nucleotides read TGTGCCAGCAGTTTATGGTTAAGTGGCAGGGAGGACTACGAGCAGTACTTC. This translates into CASSLWLSGREDYEQYF.

This clonotype was seen repeatedly, ten times or more. The chain has TRBV29-1 and TRBJ1-2; D is unresolved. Trimming removed 7 bases at V and 7 bases at J, with 13 bases between. The CDR3 covers 11 residues. Germline-derived CDR1 and CDR2 are SQVTM and ANQGSEA. CDR3 region: CSAWVGGGYTF. CDR3 in DNA: TGCAGCGCCTGGGTTGGAGGTGGCTACACCTTC.

This clonotype showed up just a few times. The V gene is TRBV7-6, the J gene TRBJ2-7; D gene unclear. Looked up from germline, CDR1 is SGHVS and CDR2 is FNYEAQ. This CDR3 is 14 amino acids long. V lost 6 bases and J 2 bases, leaving 14 bases between the germline ends. CDR3 region: CASSVTPRAYEQYF. For the CDR3, the DNA is TGTGCCAGCAGTGTTACCCCGCGAGCCTACGAGCAGTACTTC.

This clonotype was recorded at least ten times. The chain combines TRBV6-2 or TRBV6-3 with TRBJ1-2; D call uncertain. CDR1 and CDR2 (germline): MNHEY, SVGEGT. V lost 5 bases to trimming and J lost 4 bases, with 14 bases between them. This CDR3 spans 14 amino acids. The chain's CDR3 is CASSDLPPVYGYTF. The CDR3 nucleotides read TGTGCCAGCAGTGACCTACCGCCCGTCTATGGCTACACCTTC.

This clonotype has only a few counts. The gene calls are TRBV20-1 and TRBJ2-7; 14 bases match TRBD2. V was clipped by 1 base and J by 1 base; unmatched bases: 6. This CDR3 has 17 amino acids. In germline, CDR1 is DFQATT, CDR2 SNEGSKA (reference sequence). The CDR3 DNA follows: TGCAGTGCTAGAGTGATCGGACTAGCGGGAGGATCCTACGAGCAGTACTTC. It is translated as CSARVIGLAGGSYEQYF.

This clonotype was seen more than once but under ten times. The chain combines TRBV7-3 with TRBJ2-6; D not resolved. In germline, CDR1 is SGHTA, CDR2 FQGTGA. Trimming pared 0 bases from V and 3 bases from J, leaving 12 bases between. CDR3 length: 17 amino acids. CDR3 coding DNA: TGTGCCAGCAGCTTAACGGCTGGGGTCAGTGGGGCCAACGTCCTGACTTTC. It specifies CASSLTAGVSGANVLTF.

On this clonotype itself: Being one base from a much bigger clone, this may be a read error. The chain couples TRBV27 to TRBJ1-6, with 7 bases identical to TRBD1. CDR3 length: 15 residues. The germline V gene encodes CDR1 MNHEY and CDR2 SMNVEV (reference sequence). The V gene end was trimmed by 10 bases and the J gene end by 7 bases; junction bases not matched to a gene: 13. Written as DNA, the CDR3 is TGTGCCAACAGCCCCCAGGGGGTGCGAAATTCACCCCTCCACTTT. This translates into CANSPQGVRNSPLHF.

This clonotype showed up many times. The chain couples TRBV7-2 to TRBJ2-7; weak D call: TRBD2 (5 bases). The CDR3 totals 13 residues. The germline CDR1 and CDR2 sequences are SGHTA and FQGNSA. The germline V and J ends were trimmed by 8 bases and 4 bases, with 15 bases remaining between them. CDR3 nucleotide sequence: TGTGCCAGCGGGGTTGGCAGAGGGTACGAGCAGTACTTC. Translation gives CASGVGRGYEQYF.